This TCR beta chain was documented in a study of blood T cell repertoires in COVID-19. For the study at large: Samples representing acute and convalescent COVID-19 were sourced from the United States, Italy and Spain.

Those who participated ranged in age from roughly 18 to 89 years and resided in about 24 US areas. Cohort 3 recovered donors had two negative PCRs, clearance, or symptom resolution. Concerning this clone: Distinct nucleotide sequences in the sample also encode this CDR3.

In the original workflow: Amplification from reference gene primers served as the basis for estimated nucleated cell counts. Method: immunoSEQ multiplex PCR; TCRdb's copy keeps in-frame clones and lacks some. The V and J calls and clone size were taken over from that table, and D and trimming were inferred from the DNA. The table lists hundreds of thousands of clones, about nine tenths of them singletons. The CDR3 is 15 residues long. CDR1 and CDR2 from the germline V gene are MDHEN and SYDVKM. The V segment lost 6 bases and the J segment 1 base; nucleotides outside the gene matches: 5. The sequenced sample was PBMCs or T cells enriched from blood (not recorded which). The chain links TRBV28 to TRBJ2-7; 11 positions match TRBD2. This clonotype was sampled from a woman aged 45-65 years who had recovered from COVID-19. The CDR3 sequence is CASSLGTSGSYEQYF. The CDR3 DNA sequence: TGTGCCAGCAGCCTTGGGACTAGCGGATCCTACGAGCAGTACTTC.